The source of this T cell receptor beta chain is a study of vaccination effects on CD4 cells after COVID-19. As concerns this clone: The antigen is not known.

Trimming pared 7 bases from V and 1 base from J, leaving 11 bases between. Germline V gene sequence: CDR1 SGHTS, CDR2 YDEGEE. The CDR3 has 13 amino acids. Some clones are missing from TCRdb's copy, which holds only in-frame ones; the method was immunoSEQ multiplex PCR. Among tens of thousands of clones listed, approximately 70% were seen once. Pools of viral peptides were used by the ViraFEST assay to expand antigen-specific CD4+ T cells ahead of sequencing. Following 10 days of culture, CD4+ T cells were isolated. This clonotype was obtained from a human donor who received a COVID-19 vaccine. The source material was CD4+ T cells from PBMCs cultured with HCoV-229E spike peptides, sampled before COVID-19 vaccination. The chain employs TRBV5-8 and TRBJ2-5, with a weak D call TRBD2 (5 bases). In nucleotides, the CDR3 is TGTGCCAGCGCCTTCGGAGGCCAAGAGACCCAGTACTTC. Translated: CASAFGGQETQYF.